These 11 T cell receptor beta chains share one sample of origin, sequenced in a study of OX40 agonist ivuxolimab in advanced cancers. Generated by immunoSEQ multiplex PCR, the TCRdb table keeps only in-frame clones and is missing some. The sample has about 22,000 clones, roughly 90% seen once. The starting material was CD4+ or CD8+ T cells sorted from blood, obtained in a trial of the OX40 agonist ivuxolimab. These receptors all come from an adult with an advanced solid tumor such as melanoma, head and neck, liver or kidney cancer.

The chain uses TRBV2 and TRBJ2-2; 9 nucleotides match TRBD2. Trimming removed 3 bases from V and 13 bases from J; junction bases left unmatched: 6. Germline V gives CDR1 SNHLY, CDR2 FYNNEI. The CDR3 has 13 residues. The CDR3 is CASSERGGSGLFF. Here the CDR3 DNA reads TGTGCCAGCAGTGAGCGGGGGGGTAGTGGGCTGTTTTTT. Variable domain in full (rest from reference TRBV2 and TRBJ2-2): EPEVTQTPSHQVTQMGQEVILRCVPISNHLYFYWYRQILGQKVEFLVSFYNNEISEKSEIFDDQFSVERPDGSNFTLKIRSTKLEDSAMYFCASSERGGSGLFFGEGSRLTVL.

The chain uses TRBV4-1 and TRBJ1-2; D is unclear. The CDR3 has 14 amino acids. V lost 0 bases, J lost 1 base, and 6 bases lay in between. Germline V gene sequence: CDR1 MGHRA, CDR2 YSYEKL. The CDR3 sequence is CASSQEHSNYGYTF. The CDR3 bases are TGCGCCAGCAGCCAAGAACACAGTAACTATGGCTACACCTTC.

This clone qualifies as medium-sized (0.01 to 0.1%). This chain uses TRBV2 with TRBJ2-5, with 16 bases identical to TRBD2. The CDR3 totals 17 residues. Germline V CDR1 and CDR2: SNHLY, FYNNEI. J gave up 6 bases and V 5 bases, and 9 bases lay outside the gene matches. The DNA of the CDR3 is TGTGCCAGCAGTCAAGGGACTAGCGGGAGGGCCGGTAAGACCCAGTACTTC. Amino acid sequence: CASSQGTSGRAGKTQYF.

This clone was seen a handful of times. This chain links TRBV13 with TRBJ1-1, with 7 bases identical to TRBD1. J gave up 4 bases and V 1 base, and 9 bases lay outside the gene matches. CDR1 and CDR2 (germline): PRHDT, FYEKMQ (reference sequence). The CDR3 consists of 16 residues. This CDR3 is CASSLARGGAATEAFF. CDR3 nucleotides: TGTGCCAGCAGCTTAGCGAGAGGGGGCGCGGCCACTGAAGCTTTCTTT.

The chain uses TRBV27 and TRBJ2-7; D is possibly TRBD2 (6 bases). The CDR3 sequence is 14 residues long. Germline CDR1 is MNHEY and CDR2 is SMNVEV (reference sequence). V lost 4 bases and J 0 bases, leaving 10 bases between the germline ends. In DNA, the CDR3 is TGTGCCAGCAGTTACGGGGGTTACTCCTACGAGCAGTACTTC. Its protein is CASSYGGYSYEQYF.

The rearrangement uses TRBV9 and TRBJ1-2, with 7 bases lining up with TRBD1. The germline CDR1 and CDR2 sequences are SGDLS and YYNGEE. The junction had 12 bases not matched to a gene; V was cut back by 3 bases and J by 4 bases. The CDR3 totals 16 residues. CDR3 in DNA: TGTGCCAGCAGCGGCCACAGGGGTGAATTCTTCTATGGCTACACCTTC. It encodes CASSGHRGEFFYGYTF.

This chain connects TRBV7-3 to TRBJ1-1, with D uncertain. The CDR3 length is 14 residues. V was clipped by 0 bases and J by 0 bases, with 5 bases between them. Germline V CDR1 and CDR2: SGHTA, FQGTGA. The CDR3 spells CASSLTEMNTEAFF. The CDR3 nucleotides are TGTGCCAGCAGCTTAACAGAAATGAACACTGAAGCTTTCTTT.

The gene calls are TRBV7-9 and TRBJ2-7; 7 bases are shared with TRBD2. The end of the DNA is better explained by TRBJ2-1, so the J call may be wrong. The CDR3 loop spans 16 amino acids. The germline CDR1 and CDR2 sequences are SEHNR and FQNEAQ (reference sequence). CDR3 loop: CASSLLTRGREDEQFF. The CDR3 nucleotides read TGTGCCAGCAGCTTATTGACCCGGGGCCGGGAGGATGAGCAGTTCTTC.

This clone has a single count. The J gene is TRBJ1-4, the V gene TRBV4-1; TRBD1 matches at 9 bases. Germline CDR1 is MGHRA and CDR2 is YSYEKL. The CDR3 has 14 residues. The ends lost 1 base at V and 7 bases at J; junction bases unmatched: 1. This CDR3 reads CASSQGQGGEKLFF. CDR3 nucleotide sequence: TGCGCCAGCAGCCAAGGACAGGGGGGTGAAAAACTGTTTTTT.

This chain joins TRBV28 and TRBJ2-7; D unresolved. Germline V gives CDR1 MDHEN, CDR2 SYDVKM. This CDR3 is built from 11 residues. V shed 9 bases and J shed 4 bases, with 10 bases lying between them. The CDR3 reads CASTLGYEQYF. CDR3 bases: TGTGCCAGTACTTTAGGGTACGAGCAGTACTTC. The full variable domain, with the rest looked up from reference TRBV28 and TRBJ2-7, is DVKVTQSSRYLVKRTGEKVFLECVQDMDHENMFWYRQDPGLGLRLIYFSYDVKMKEKGDIPEGYSVSREKKERFSLILESASTNQTSMYLCASTLGYEQYFGPGTRLTVT.

The chain joins TRBV9 to TRBJ1-1; 9 nucleotides line up with TRBD1. The trim removed 4 bases at V and 7 bases at J, leaving 5 bases unmatched. The germline V gene encodes CDR1 SGDLS and CDR2 YYNGEE. This CDR3 is 13 amino acids long. The CDR3 DNA reads as TGTGCCAGCAGCCCCGGGACAGGGAATGAAGCTTTCTTT. Its translation is CASSPGTGNEAFF.